This T cell receptor beta chain was found in a study of T cell repertoires in cytomegalovirus infection. Study at large: Public signatures in TCR beta pointed to CMV infection and matching HLA type.

Study-level results: The cumulative frequency of public TCR beta families distinguished individuals who carried CMV together with the relevant HLA. Predominance within the ex vivo response was attributable to HLA-C-restricted CMV-specific TCR beta clonotypes.

This clonotype was observed at least ten times. The antigen remains unidentified. Trimming cost V 1 base and J 3 bases; bases outside gene matches: 5. CDR1 is SEHNR and CDR2 is FQNEAQ in the germline V gene (reference sequence). The CDR3 spans 17 residues. Each CDR3 protein is one row after TCRdb ran MiXCR on the reads. The table has nearly 650,000 distinct CDR3 sequences, approximately 24% seen once. This receptor was taken from a human donor in good health (CMV status not recorded). Some clones in this sample may be carry-over from other donors' samples. Sequences were obtained from CD8+ T cells from PBMCs. The chain has TRBV7-9 and TRBJ2-5; 13 positions match TRBD2. This CDR3 reads CASSLEGLAGFEETQYF. The CDR3 DNA reads as TGTGCCAGCAGCTTAGAGGGACTAGCGGGGTTTGAAGAGACCCAGTACTTC.